What follows are 18 T cell receptor beta chains derived from one specimen sequenced in a study of shared T cell receptors in the human thymus. Assay used: immunoSEQ multiplex PCR; TCRdb lists only in-frame clones, some missing. The sample includes 500,000 to 550,000 clones, 75% to 85% of them seen just once. The same specimen was also included in a second study, on human thymus T cells.

The sequencing sample was made of thymocytes. These receptors all come from a boy younger than two with a congenital heart defect.

This chain links TRBV11-2 with TRBJ1-2; TRBD1 matches 10 bases. CDR3 size: 13 residues. J lost 7 bases, V lost 6 bases, and 5 bases had no gene match. The germline V gene has CDR1 SGHAT and CDR2 FQNNGV. The CDR3 here is CASRRQGAGGYTF. The DNA of the CDR3 is TGTGCCAGCAGACGACAGGGGGCTGGTGGCTACACCTTC.

The chain recombines TRBV5-5 with TRBJ2-7; 9 bases fit TRBD1. V shed 2 bases, J shed 1 base, and the junction held 13 bases outside the gene matches. Germline V gene lookup returns CDR1 SGHKS and CDR2 YYEKEE (reference sequence). The CDR3 sequence is 18 residues long. The CDR3 DNA is TGTGCCAGCAGCTTTCGTTGGACAGGGGTCAATAGATCCTACGAGCAGTACTTC. Translating gives CASSFRWTGVNRSYEQYF.

The CDR3 is CASSPPPDRGQSGYGYTF. CDR3 nucleotide sequence: TGTGCCAGCAGCCCACCCCCGGACAGGGGACAATCGGGGTATGGCTACACCTTC. This chain uses TRBV11-2 with TRBJ1-2; TRBD1 aligns across 9 bases. Germline assignment: CDR1 SGHAT and CDR2 FQNNGV. This CDR3 is built from 18 residues. Trimming at V came to 5 bases and at J to 5 bases, leaving 18 bases not matched to a gene. The full variable domain, its missing parts supplied by reference TRBV11-2 and TRBJ1-2, is EAGVAQSPRYKIIEKRQSVAFWCNPISGHATLYWYQQILGQGPKLLIQFQNNGVVDDSQLPKDRFSAERLKGVDSTLKIQPAKLEDSAVYLCASSPPPDRGQSGYGYTFGSGTRLTVV.

This clone was detected once. The chain employs TRBV19 and TRBJ2-7; 8 positions agree with TRBD2. Germline V gene data show CDR1 as LNHDA and CDR2 as SQIVND (reference sequence). Trimming cost V 5 bases and J 6 bases; bases outside gene matches: 15. This CDR3 is 16 amino acids long. The CDR3: CASSPSGSWSLGEQYF. The CDR3 nucleotides read TGTGCCAGTAGTCCAAGCGGGAGCTGGTCGCTTGGCGAGCAGTACTTC.

The genes are TRBV30 and TRBJ1-5; unclear D gene. CDR1 is GTSNPN and CDR2 is SVGIG in the germline V gene (reference sequence). The CDR3 runs 13 residues. Trimming stripped 0 bases from V and 7 bases from J, with 10 bases between. The CDR3 here is CAWSVPRYQPQHF. CDR3 coding DNA: TGTGCCTGGAGTGTACCCAGGTACCAGCCCCAGCATTTT.

The V gene is TRBV4-3, the J gene TRBJ2-1, with a weak D call TRBD2 (6 bases). Germline V gene sequence: CDR1 LGHNA, CDR2 YSLEER. The CDR3 spans 15 residues. V gave up 0 bases and J gave up 7 bases, with 13 bases separating them. CDR3 nucleotide sequence: TGCGCCAGCAGCCAAGACCCGGGAGAAAGGAATGAGCAGTTCTTC. Its protein is CASSQDPGERNEQFF.

The CDR3: CASSSQNRVPYEQYF. Written as DNA, the CDR3 is TGTGCCAGCAGTTCCCAAAACAGGGTCCCCTACGAGCAGTACTTC. The chain employs TRBV6-5 and TRBJ2-7; D is perhaps TRBD1 (6 bases). The length of the CDR3 is 15 residues. Germline CDR1 MNHEY, CDR2 SVGAGI. V was cut by 4 bases and J by 2 bases, with 15 bases left in between.

The chain couples TRBV6-1 to TRBJ1-1, with a tentative D call TRBD1 (5 bases). CDR1 MNHNS and CDR2 SASEGT come from the germline V gene. The CDR3 is made up of 14 amino acids. Trimming removed 2 bases at V and 7 bases at J, with 14 bases between. CDR3 bases: TGTGCCAGCAGTGAATCAGGGAGGGGATTTGAAGCTTTCTTT. Translating it yields CASSESGRGFEAFF.

This clone appeared a few times. This chain uses TRBV27 with TRBJ1-6; D possibly corresponds to TRBD1 (6 bases). Germline V gene lookup returns CDR1 MNHEY and CDR2 SMNVEV (reference sequence). Trimming cost V 6 bases and J 14 bases, with 20 bases left between them. The CDR3 runs 14 residues. This CDR3 is CASRKIRDTAALHF. CDR3 sequence (DNA): TGTGCCAGCAGAAAAATACGGGACACCGCGGCCCTCCACTTT.

Only one count was recorded for this clone. A read error may produce the germline difference seen at one junction end. V is TRBV7-7 and J is TRBJ2-1; weak D call: TRBD1 (6 bases). This CDR3 spans 14 amino acids. From germline, CDR1 is SSHAT and CDR2 FNYEAQ (reference sequence). The CDR3, as DNA: TGTGCTAGCAGCGAACAAGACAGGAACAATGAGCAGTTCTTC. Amino acid sequence: CASSEQDRNNEQFF.

This clone turned up a few times. The J gene is TRBJ1-2, the V gene TRBV6-1; 8 nucleotides line up with TRBD1. Germline CDR1 is MNHNS and CDR2 is SASEGT. Trimming cost V 2 bases and J 6 bases; bases outside gene matches: 5. The CDR3 loop spans 14 amino acids. The CDR3 DNA reads as TGTGCCAGCAGTGAAACTCCGGGACAGGATGGCTACACCTTC. Residues: CASSETPGQDGYTF.

The chain is built from TRBV4-1 and TRBJ1-5, with 7 bases lining up with TRBD1. The CDR3 runs to 20 residues. The J segment lost 0 bases and the V segment lost 0 bases, leaving 14 bases of the junction unmatched. Germline CDR1 MGHRA, CDR2 YSYEKL. The CDR3 here is CASSQDGTDGWEDSNQPQHF. In nucleotides, the CDR3 is TGCGCCAGCAGCCAAGATGGGACAGATGGGTGGGAAGATAGCAATCAGCCCCAGCATTTT.

The rearrangement links TRBV6-5 to TRBJ2-7; no clear D gene. V dropped 2 bases and J dropped 2 bases, with 13 bases sitting between them. This CDR3 contains 15 residues. Germline V gene data show CDR1 as MNHEY and CDR2 as SVGAGI. For the CDR3, the DNA is TGTGCCAGCAGTTACGGTTCAGGTAGACCCTACGAGCAGTACTTC. Encoded protein: CASSYGSGRPYEQYF.

This clone was seen more than once but under ten times. The CDR3 coding sequence is TGTGCCAGCAGCCAGGCCGGGACAGGGGTAACAGATACGCAGTATTTT. It codes for CASSQAGTGVTDTQYF. The V and J genes are TRBV7-9 and TRBJ2-3; TRBD1 agrees at 10 bases. Germline V gene sequence: CDR1 SEHNR, CDR2 FQNEAQ (reference sequence). CDR3 length: 16 residues. Unmatched junction bases numbered 8, after V lost 5 bases and J lost 3 bases. The entire variable domain, with the rest obtained from reference TRBV7-9 and TRBJ2-3, is as follows: DTGVSQNPRHKITKRGQNVTFRCDPISEHNRLYWYRQTLGQGPEFLTYFQNEAQLEKSRLLSDRFSAERPKGSFSTLEIQRTEQGDSAMYLCASSQAGTGVTDTQYFGPGTRLTVL.

V gene TRBV5-6 combines with J gene TRBJ2-7; weak D call: TRBD2 (6 bases). Germline V CDR1 and CDR2: SGHDT, YYEEEE. This CDR3 spans 17 amino acids. Trimming took off 3 bases at V and 2 bases at J, with 21 bases between the two ends. CDR3: CASSSFSCTGAPYEQYF. The CDR3 DNA reads TGTGCCAGCAGCTCCTTTAGTTGTACGGGAGCGCCCTACGAGCAGTACTTC.

This clone was found a few times. This chain joins TRBV19 and TRBJ2-4; D may be TRBD2 (6 bases). Germline CDR1 LNHDA, CDR2 SQIVND (reference sequence). The CDR3 length is 17 residues. Trimming took 3 bases from V and 1 from J, leaving 16 bases between them. CDR3: CASSMGVEGEAKNIQYF. For the CDR3, the DNA is TGTGCCAGTAGTATGGGGGTGGAGGGAGAGGCCAAAAACATTCAGTACTTC.

This clone was seen a few times. This sequence joins TRBV27 and TRBJ1-5, with 10 bases fitting TRBD1. From germline, CDR1 is MNHEY and CDR2 SMNVEV (reference sequence). There are 14 residues in the CDR3. The trim removed 6 bases at V and 6 bases at J, leaving 5 bases unmatched. CDR3 sequence (DNA): TGTGCCAGCAGCCTGGACAGGGGGTGTCAGCCCCAGCATTTT. It yields the protein CASSLDRGCQPQHF.

CDR3 loop: CASSPKDRAHTKQGANVLTF. CDR3 DNA: TGTGCCAGCAGCCCGAAGGACAGGGCACACACAAAACAGGGGGCCAACGTCCTGACTTTC. The chain uses TRBV5-4 and TRBJ2-6; 8 bases align to TRBD1. CDR1 and CDR2 from the germline V gene are SGHNT and YYREEE (reference sequence). The CDR3 has 20 amino acids. V lost 4 bases and J lost 4; bases outside the gene matches: 19.